This TCR beta chain was sequenced during a study of blood T cell repertoires in COVID-19. While infection was still active, Seattle patients were enrolled and then followed longitudinally. Assay used: immunoSEQ multiplex PCR; TCRdb lists only in-frame clones, some missing. The table shows about 270,000 clones, with around nine tenths occurring only once. The sample was peripheral blood. The receptor's source is a woman in her 70s with COVID-19, enrolled during active disease.

The CDR3 here is CASSQVGSYEQYF. CDR3 DNA sequence: TGTGCCAGCAGCCAAGTGGGGAGCTACGAGCAGTACTTC. The genes are TRBV14 and TRBJ2-7; TRBD2 is a possible D gene (5 bases). Trimming removed 1 base from V and 3 bases from J, with 7 bases in between. This CDR3 is built from 13 residues. CDR1 and CDR2 (germline): SGHDN, FVKESK.